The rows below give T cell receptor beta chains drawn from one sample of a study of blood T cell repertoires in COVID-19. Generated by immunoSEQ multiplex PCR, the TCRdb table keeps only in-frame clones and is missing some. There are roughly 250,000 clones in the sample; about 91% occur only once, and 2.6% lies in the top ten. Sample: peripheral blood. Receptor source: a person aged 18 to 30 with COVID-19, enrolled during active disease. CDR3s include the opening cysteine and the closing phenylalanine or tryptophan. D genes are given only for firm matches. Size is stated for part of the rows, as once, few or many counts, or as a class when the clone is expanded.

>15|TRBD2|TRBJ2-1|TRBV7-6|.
CASSLEFAGVNEQFF
TGTGCCAGCAGCTTAGAGTTCGCGGGAGTAAATGAGCAGTTCTTC
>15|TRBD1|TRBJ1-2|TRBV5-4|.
CASSVGQGWDYGYTF
TGTGCCAGCAGCGTGGGACAGGGTTGGGACTATGGCTACACCTTC
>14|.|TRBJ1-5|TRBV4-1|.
CASSQGGGSQPQHF
TGCGCCAGCAGCCAAGGGGGGGGCAGTCAGCCCCAGCATTTT
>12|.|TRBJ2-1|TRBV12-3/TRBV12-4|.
CASSILAREQFF
TGTGCCAGCAGTATCCTAGCCCGGGAGCAGTTCTTC
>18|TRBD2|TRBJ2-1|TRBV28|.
CASSAGLAGGAPYNEQFF
TGTGCCAGCAGCGCGGGACTAGCGGGAGGAGCCCCCTACAATGAGCAGTTCTTC
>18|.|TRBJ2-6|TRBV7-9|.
CASSRPLGAGSGANVLTF
TGTGCCAGCAGCCGTCCCCTCGGTGCGGGGTCTGGGGCCAACGTCCTGACTTTC
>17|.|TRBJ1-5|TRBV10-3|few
CAISEQEIWGGDQPQHF
TGTGCCATCAGTGAGCAAGAGATCTGGGGGGGGGATCAGCCCCAGCATTTT
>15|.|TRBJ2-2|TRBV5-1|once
CASSLVGGDTGELFF
TGCGCCAGCAGCTTGGTGGGCGGGGATACCGGGGAGCTGTTTTTT
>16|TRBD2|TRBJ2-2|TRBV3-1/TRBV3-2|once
CASSQGLAGNTGELFF
TGTGCCAGCAGCCAAGGGCTAGCGGGAAACACCGGGGAGCTGTTTTTT
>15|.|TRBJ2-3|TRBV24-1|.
CATSISGTTGDTQYF
TGTGCCACCAGCATCTCCGGGACAACCGGAGATACGCAGTATTTT
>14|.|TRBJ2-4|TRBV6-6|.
CASSWALAKNIQYF
TGTGCCAGCAGTTGGGCCCTAGCCAAAAACATTCAGTACTTC
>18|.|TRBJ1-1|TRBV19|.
CASSRPLAEWTMNTEAFF
TGTGCCAGTAGTCGACCTCTGGCAGAGTGGACTATGAACACTGAAGCTTTCTTT
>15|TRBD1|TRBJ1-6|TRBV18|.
CASSPHEGARSPLHF
TGTGCCAGCTCACCACATGAGGGGGCGCGATCACCCCTCCACTTT
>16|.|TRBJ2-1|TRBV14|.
CASSQDLAASYNEQFF
TGTGCCAGCAGCCAAGATTTAGCGGCCTCCTACAATGAGCAGTTCTTC
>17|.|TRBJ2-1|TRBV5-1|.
CASSLYQLPVTNNEQFF
TGCGCCAGCAGCTTGTATCAGCTCCCCGTAACTAACAATGAGCAGTTCTTC
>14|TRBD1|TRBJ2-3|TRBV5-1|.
CASSIGQAEDTQYF
TGCGCCAGCAGCATTGGACAGGCCGAAGATACGCAGTATTTT
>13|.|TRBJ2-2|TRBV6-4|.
CASSSSDPGELFF
TGTGCCAGCAGTAGTTCAGATCCCGGGGAGCTGTTTTTT
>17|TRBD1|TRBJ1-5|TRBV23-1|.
CASRNRGPKYSNQPQHF
TGCGCCAGCAGAAACAGGGGGCCTAAGTATAGCAATCAGCCCCAGCATTTT
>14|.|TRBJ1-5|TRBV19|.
CASSVDGRNQPQHF
TGTGCCAGTAGTGTGGACGGGAGGAATCAGCCCCAGCATTTT
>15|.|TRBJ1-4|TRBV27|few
CASSFRGNPNEKLFF
TGTGCCAGCAGTTTCCGCGGGAATCCTAATGAAAAACTGTTTTTT
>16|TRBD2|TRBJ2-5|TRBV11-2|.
CASSLGAGGNQETQYF
TGTGCCAGCAGCTTAGGAGCGGGAGGAAACCAAGAGACCCAGTACTTC
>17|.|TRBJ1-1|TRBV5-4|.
CASSFGIGEGPSSEAFF
TGTGCCAGCAGCTTTGGTATCGGCGAGGGCCCCTCCAGTGAAGCTTTCTTT
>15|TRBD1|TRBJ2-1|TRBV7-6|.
CASSHGTGGYNEQFF
TGTGCCAGCAGCCACGGGACAGGGGGGTACAATGAGCAGTTCTTC
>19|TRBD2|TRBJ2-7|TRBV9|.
CASSVDGRLAGGAGDEQYF
TGTGCCAGCAGCGTAGACGGGAGGCTAGCGGGAGGAGCCGGGGACGAGCAGTACTTC
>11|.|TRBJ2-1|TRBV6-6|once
CASGPYNEQFF
TGTGCCAGCGGCCCGTACAATGAGCAGTTCTTC
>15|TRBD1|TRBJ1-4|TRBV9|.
CASSVGAGGFEKLFF
TGTGCCAGCAGCGTTGGGGCAGGGGGCTTTGAAAAACTGTTTTTT
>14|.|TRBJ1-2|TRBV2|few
CASTGGGRDYGYTF
TGTGCCAGCACCGGGGGGGGCAGAGACTATGGCTACACCTTC
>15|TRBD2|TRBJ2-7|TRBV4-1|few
CASSQLAGAAYEQYF
TGCGCCAGCAGCCAACTAGCGGGGGCCGCCTACGAGCAGTACTTC
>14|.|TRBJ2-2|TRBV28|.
CASSLEQVPGELFF
TGTGCCAGCAGTTTAGAACAGGTCCCCGGGGAGCTGTTTTTT
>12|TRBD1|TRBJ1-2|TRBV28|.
CASSSHRGGYTF
TGTGCCAGCAGTTCCCACAGGGGGGGCTACACCTTC
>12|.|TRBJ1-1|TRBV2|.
CASSDRGLQAFF
TGTGCCAGCAGTGATAGGGGGTTACAAGCTTTCTTT
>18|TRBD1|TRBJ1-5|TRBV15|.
CATSRDRDRDYSNQPQHF
TGTGCCACCAGCAGGGACCGGGACAGGGACTATAGCAATCAGCCCCAGCATTTT
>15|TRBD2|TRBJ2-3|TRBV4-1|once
CASRRSGSIKDTQYF
TGCGCCAGCAGACGGAGCGGGAGTATAAAAGATACGCAGTATTTT
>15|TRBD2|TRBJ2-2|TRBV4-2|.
CASSQESREGGELFF
TGTGCCAGCAGCCAAGAATCCAGGGAGGGCGGGGAGCTGTTTTTT
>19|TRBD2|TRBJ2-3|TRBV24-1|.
CATSDTTGTGLAGADTQYF
TGTGCCACCAGTGACACTACAGGCACCGGACTAGCGGGAGCTGATACGCAGTATTTT
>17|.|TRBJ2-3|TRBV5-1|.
CASSRPTPGVLQDTQYF
TGCGCCAGCAGCCGTCCCACTCCGGGGGTTCTTCAGGATACGCAGTATTTT
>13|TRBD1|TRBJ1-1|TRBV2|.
CASSATGGTEAFF
TGTGCCAGCAGTGCTACAGGGGGCACTGAAGCTTTCTTT
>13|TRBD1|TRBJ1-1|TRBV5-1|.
CASSLGQRTEAFF
TGCGCCAGCAGCCTGGGACAGAGGACTGAAGCTTTCTTT
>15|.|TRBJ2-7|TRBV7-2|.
CASSPAGVQAYEQYF
TGTGCCAGCAGCCCTGCTGGTGTTCAGGCCTACGAGCAGTACTTC
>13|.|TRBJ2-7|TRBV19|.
CASSPGQSYEQYF
TGTGCCAGTAGTCCAGGACAATCCTACGAGCAGTACTTC
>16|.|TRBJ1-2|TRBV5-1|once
CASSFDSDLGIYGYTF
TGCGCCAGCAGCTTTGACAGTGACCTAGGAATCTATGGCTACACCTTC
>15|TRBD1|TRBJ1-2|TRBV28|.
CASRSPPGQGGGYTF
TGTGCCAGCAGATCACCACCGGGACAGGGAGGTGGCTACACCTTC
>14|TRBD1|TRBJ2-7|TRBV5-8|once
CASSDPGQTYEQYF
TGTGCCAGCAGCGATCCGGGACAGACCTACGAGCAGTACTTC
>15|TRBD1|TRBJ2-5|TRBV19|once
CASSRTGTNQETQYF
TGTGCCAGTAGCCGGACAGGAACTAACCAAGAGACCCAGTACTTC
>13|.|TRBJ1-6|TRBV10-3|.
CAICAGAISPLHF
TGTGCCATCTGTGCAGGGGCGATTTCACCCCTCCACTTT
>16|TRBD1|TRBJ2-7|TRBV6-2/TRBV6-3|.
CASSRPGQGRLHEQYF
TGTGCCAGCAGTCGGCCGGGACAGGGAAGATTGCACGAGCAGTACTTC
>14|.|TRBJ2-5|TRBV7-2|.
CASSQAGASETQYF
TGTGCCAGCAGCCAGGCGGGGGCCTCCGAGACCCAGTACTTC
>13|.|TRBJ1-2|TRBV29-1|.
CSVEDLEGWGYTF
TGCAGCGTTGAAGATCTGGAGGGTTGGGGCTACACCTTC